This T cell receptor beta chain derives from a study of cytomegalovirus exposure and HLA in healthy donors. Study observations and caveats: As a later analysis revealed, the rate of TCR association differed by HLA locus, with DRB1 most and HLA-C fewest. Judged likely to be a sequencing artifact was a cluster of highly shared sequence variants.

A multiplex PCR was run with 60 Vbeta primers and 13 Jbeta primers. The method was immunoSEQ multiplex PCR; TCRdb's version includes in-frame clones alone and lacks a portion of them. The sample records about 140,000 clones, approximately 8.9% being singletons. Germline trimming cut 2 bases from V and 1 base from J; bases unmatched to any gene: 1. CDR1 MNHNY and CDR2 SVGAGI come from the germline V gene (reference sequence). CDR3 length equals 15 residues. A few counts support this clone. Its antigen is unknown. Sequencing was carried out using PBMCs. The chain is built from TRBV6-6 and TRBJ2-3; 9 nucleotides match TRBD2. The source of this sequence is a woman in her thirties or forties in good health and CMV-seropositive. The CDR3 protein is CASSYERGGTDTQYF. The CDR3 bases are TGTGCCAGCAGTTACGAGCGGGGGGGCACAGATACGCAGTATTTT.